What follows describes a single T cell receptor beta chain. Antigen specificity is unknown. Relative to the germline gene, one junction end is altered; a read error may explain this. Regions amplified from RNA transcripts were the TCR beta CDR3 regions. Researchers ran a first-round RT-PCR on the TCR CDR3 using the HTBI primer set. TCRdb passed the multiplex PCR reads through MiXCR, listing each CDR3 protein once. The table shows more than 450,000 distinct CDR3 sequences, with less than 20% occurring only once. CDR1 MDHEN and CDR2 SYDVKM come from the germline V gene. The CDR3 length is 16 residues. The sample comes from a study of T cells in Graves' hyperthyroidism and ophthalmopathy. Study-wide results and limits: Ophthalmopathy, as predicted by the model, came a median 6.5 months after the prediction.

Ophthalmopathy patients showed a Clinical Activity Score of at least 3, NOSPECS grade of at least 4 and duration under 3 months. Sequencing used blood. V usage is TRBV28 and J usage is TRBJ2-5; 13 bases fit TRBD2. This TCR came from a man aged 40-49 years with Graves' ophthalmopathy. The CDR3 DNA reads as TGTGCCAGCAGGAATATGGGGGGGACTAGCGGGAATTTGGGTGACTTC. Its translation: CASRNMGGTSGNLGDF.